The 28 T cell receptor beta chains given below trace back to one sample, sequenced in a study of CD8 T cells in ankylosing spondylitis. Regarding the study as a whole: One TCR beta motif, made up of under ten highly homologous variants, appeared characteristic of ankylosing spondylitis blood.

TCRdb reanalysed the 5' RACE reads using MiXCR and keeps one entry per CDR3 protein. The sample contains over 200,000 distinct CDR3 sequences, 15% to 20% of which appear only once. The antigens of these receptors remain unknown. Sample: blood, either unsorted or a sorted T cell fraction (not recorded which). The receptors stem from a male donor with ankylosing spondylitis.

V and J are TRBV30 and TRBJ1-5; maybe TRBD1 (6 bases). Germline V gene sequence: CDR1 GTSNPN, CDR2 SVGIG (reference sequence). The germline V and J ends were trimmed by 2 bases and 2 bases, with 10 bases remaining between them. The CDR3 consists of 14 residues. The CDR3 is CAWSKGVGNQPQHF. The CDR3 DNA reads as TGTGCCTGGAGTAAGGGGGTTGGCAATCAGCCCCAGCATTTT. Full variable domain (remainder filled in from reference TRBV30 and TRBJ1-5): SQTIHQWPATLVQPVGSPLSLECTVEGTSNPNLYWYRQAAGRGLQLLFYSVGIGQISSEVPQNLSASRPQDRQFILSSKKLLLSDSGFYLCAWSKGVGNQPQHFGDGTRLSIL.

V is TRBV21-1 and J is TRBJ2-2; the tabulated D call, TRBD1, remains unverified against the DNA. TRBV21-1 is noted as a pseudogene. The CDR3 covers 22 residues. The CDR3 sequence: CASSKFFSAWTGVNPNTGELFF. CDR3 in DNA: TGTGCCAGCAGCAAGTTTTTCTCCGCCTGGACAGGGGTCAACCCGAACACCGGGGAGCTGTTTTTT.

At least ten counts were recorded for this clonotype. The CDR3 loop is CSARREGDTEAFF. The CDR3 coding sequence is TGCAGTGCTAGACGGGAGGGGGACACTGAAGCTTTCTTT. The chain joins TRBV20-1 to TRBJ1-1, with D tentatively TRBD1 (6 bases). V gave up 2 bases and J gave up 3 bases, with 10 bases separating them. The CDR3 length is 13 residues. Germline CDR1 and CDR2: DFQATT and SNEGSKA (reference sequence).

V usage is TRBV5-1 and J usage is TRBJ2-7; a weak D match, TRBD1 (6 bases). This CDR3 comprises 14 residues. Trimming cost V 3 bases and J 2 bases, with 12 bases left between them. Germline V CDR1 and CDR2: SGHRS, YFSETQ. The CDR3 sequence is CASSYRDKTYEQYF. CDR3 nucleotides: TGCGCCAGCAGCTACCGGGACAAAACCTACGAGCAGTACTTC.

This clonotype was counted at least ten times. The rearrangement joins TRBV12-3 or TRBV12-4 to TRBJ2-1; 7 nucleotides align to TRBD2. The CDR3 contains 14 residues. Losses at the gene ends were 8 bases for V and 3 bases for J; bases not matched to a gene: 7. The CDR3 nucleotides are TGTGCCAGCGTGGGAGCGGGAAACTACAATGAGCAGTTCTTC. It translates to CASVGAGNYNEQFF.

This clonotype was picked up a small number of times. The chain couples TRBV29-1 to TRBJ2-7; unclear D gene. CDR1 SQVTM and CDR2 ANQGSEA come from the germline V gene. Trimming cost V 7 bases and J 0 bases, with 7 bases left between them. The CDR3 is 11 residues long. The CDR3 nucleotides are TGCAGCGCAGGATTCTCCTACGAGCAGTACTTC. Translated: CSAGFSYEQYF.

The J gene is TRBJ1-4, the V gene TRBV7-9; the D is unclear. CDR3 length: 13 residues. In germline, CDR1 is SEHNR, CDR2 FQNEAQ (reference sequence). Deletions cut 4 bases from V and 0 bases from J, with 3 bases between. CDR3 protein: CASSYSTNEKLFF. CDR3 coding DNA: TGTGCCAGCAGCTACTCAACTAATGAAAAACTGTTTTTT.

This clonotype was observed a handful of times. The chain employs TRBV10-3 and TRBJ2-1; the match to TRBD1 covers 8 bases. The trim removed 10 bases at V and 3 bases at J, leaving 11 bases unmatched. The germline CDR1 and CDR2 sequences are ENHRY and SYGVKD. The CDR3 loop spans 15 amino acids. The CDR3 spells CATLGGQVNYNEQFF. Written as DNA, the CDR3 is TGTGCCACCCTTGGGGGACAGGTGAACTACAATGAGCAGTTCTTC.

In its sample, this clonotype was seen a few times. The rearrangement uses TRBV20-1 and TRBJ2-6; perhaps TRBD1 as D (6 bases). Germline V CDR1 and CDR2: DFQATT, SNEGSKA (reference sequence). With 0 bases removed from V and 2 bases from J, the gap between germline ends came to 8 bases. This CDR3 is 15 amino acids long. The CDR3 loop reads CSARDPGAGANVLTF. CDR3 DNA sequence: TGCAGTGCTAGAGACCCAGGGGCTGGGGCCAACGTCCTGACTTTC.

The chain combines TRBV5-6 with TRBJ2-2; 10 bases agree with TRBD2. The CDR3 length is 16 residues. CDR1 is SGHDT, CDR2 YYEEEE, per germline. The V gene end was trimmed by 5 bases and the J gene end by 3 bases; junction bases not matched to a gene: 7. The chain's CDR3 is CASSLLAGEYTGELFF. The DNA for the CDR3 is TGTGCCAGCAGTCTCCTAGCGGGGGAGTACACCGGGGAGCTGTTTTTT.

CDR3 protein: CASSLEGLTGELFF. CDR3 DNA sequence: TGCGCCAGCAGCCTGGAGGGGCTCACCGGGGAGCTGTTTTTT. The genes are TRBV5-1 and TRBJ2-2; D is perhaps TRBD2 (6 bases). This CDR3 region has 14 residues. With 4 bases removed from V and 4 bases from J, the gap between germline ends came to 11 bases. Germline loops: CDR1 SGHRS, CDR2 YFSETQ.

This clonotype was counted a few times. This CDR3 reads CASSRPNTDTQYF. The CDR3 DNA reads as TGTGCCAGTAGTCGACCCAACACAGATACGCAGTATTTT. The V call is TRBV19, the J call TRBJ2-3; no reliable D call. Trimming removed 5 bases from V and 2 bases from J, with 8 bases in between. CDR3 size: 13 residues. CDR1 and CDR2 from the germline V gene are LNHDA and SQIVND (reference sequence).

The chain links TRBV11-2 to TRBJ2-2; 8 positions match TRBD1. J lost 5 bases, V lost 1 base, and 12 bases had no gene match. Germline V gives CDR1 SGHAT, CDR2 FQNNGV. There are 18 residues in the CDR3. The CDR3 loop reads CASSLGDRGKVGTGELFF. The CDR3 nucleotides read TGTGCCAGCAGCTTAGGCGACAGGGGTAAAGTCGGGACCGGGGAGCTGTTTTTT.

This clonotype has at least ten counts. The V call is TRBV6-1, the J call TRBJ1-5; weak D call: TRBD1 (5 bases). This CDR3 is 14 amino acids long. V shed 3 bases and J shed 4 bases, with 10 bases lying between them. Germline CDR1 and CDR2: MNHNS and SASEGT. CDR3 protein: CASSELTENQPQHF. For the CDR3, the DNA is TGTGCCAGCAGTGAGTTGACAGAAAATCAGCCCCAGCATTTT.

The genes are TRBV7-9 and TRBJ2-2; weak D call: TRBD2 (6 bases). The germline gives CDR1 SEHNR, CDR2 FQNEAQ (reference sequence). Trimming removed 4 bases at V and 5 bases at J, with 14 bases between. This CDR3 contains 15 residues. CDR3 sequence reads: CASSSLGGMTGELFF. The CDR3 bases are TGTGCCAGCAGCTCGTTGGGGGGTATGACCGGGGAGCTGTTTTTT. Combining the CDR3 with reference TRBV7-9 and TRBJ2-2 gives the whole variable domain DTGVSQNPRHKITKRGQNVTFRCDPISEHNRLYWYRQTLGQGPEFLTYFQNEAQLEKSRLLSDRFSAERPKGSFSTLEIQRTEQGDSAMYLCASSSLGGMTGELFFGEGSRLTVL.

V and J are TRBV20-1 and TRBJ2-7; 7 bases align to TRBD2. From germline, CDR1 is DFQATT and CDR2 SNEGSKA (reference sequence). V lost 0 bases to trimming and J lost 6 bases; unmatched junction nucleotides: 11. The CDR3 spans 15 residues. The CDR3 loop is CSARELGGSIGEQYF. The CDR3 DNA is TGCAGTGCTAGAGAGTTGGGCGGGAGCATCGGCGAGCAGTACTTC.

J is TRBJ1-1 and V is TRBV25-1; the D is unclear. Germline V gene sequence: CDR1 MGHDK, CDR2 SYGVNS. The CDR3 loop spans 13 amino acids. V lost 1 base, J lost 1 base, and 4 bases lay in between. The DNA for the CDR3 is TGTGCCAGCAGTGAATGGAAGAACACTGAAGCTTTCTTT. Translating gives CASSEWKNTEAFF.

This chain uses TRBV30 with TRBJ1-2, with 8 bases identical to TRBD1. The J segment lost 4 bases and the V segment lost 5 bases, leaving 12 bases of the junction unmatched. The CDR3 covers 15 residues. Germline V gives CDR1 GTSNPN, CDR2 SVGIG (reference sequence). This CDR3 is CAWGSGGQGSYGYTF. The CDR3 DNA sequence: TGTGCCTGGGGATCCGGAGGACAGGGCAGCTATGGCTACACCTTC.

The gene calls are TRBV4-3 and TRBJ2-1, with D perhaps TRBD2 (5 bases). CDR1 is LGHNA, CDR2 YSLEER, per germline. The CDR3 length is 17 residues. V lost 4 bases, J lost 3 bases, and 19 bases lay in between. CDR3 coding DNA: TGCGCCAGCAGCCCATCGTCTCTAGAGGGCTTCTACAATGAGCAGTTCTTC. Its protein product is CASSPSSLEGFYNEQFF.

The rearrangement uses TRBV9 and TRBJ1-2, with D possibly TRBD1 on 6 matching bases. Trimming shortened V by 6 bases and J by 1 base, and 19 bases separated the two germline ends. Germline V lookup: CDR1 SGDLS, CDR2 YYNGEE. The CDR3 length is 16 residues. In nucleotides, the CDR3 is TGTGCCAGCACCGAAACAGGGTGGGGAGTTAACTATGGCTACACCTTC. This gives the protein CASTETGWGVNYGYTF.

This clonotype was recorded a few times. The chain is built from TRBV12-3 or TRBV12-4 and TRBJ1-1, with 9 bases matching TRBD1. The CDR3 has 16 residues. The trim removed 4 bases at V and 0 bases at J, leaving 6 bases unmatched. The CDR3 here is CASSWGTGGLNTEAFF. CDR3 nucleotides: TGTGCCAGCAGTTGGGGAACAGGGGGCTTGAACACTGAAGCTTTCTTT.

The V gene is TRBV6-5, the J gene TRBJ2-5; the match to TRBD2 covers 11 bases. Germline lookup yields CDR1 MNHEY and CDR2 SVGAGI. The CDR3 sequence is 16 residues long. The V gene end was trimmed by 4 bases and the J gene end by 6 bases; junction bases not matched to a gene: 10. The CDR3 spells CASSFVAGGSEQTQYF. The CDR3 coding sequence is TGTGCCAGCAGTTTTGTAGCGGGAGGGTCTGAGCAGACCCAGTACTTC.

This chain uses TRBV7-3 with TRBJ2-3; 10 bases align to TRBD2. CDR3 length: 16 residues. Trimming took 5 bases from V and 2 from J; bases not matched to a gene: 7. Germline assignment: CDR1 SGHTA and CDR2 FQGTGA. In DNA form, the CDR3 reads TGTGCCAGCAGCCCTAGAGCGGGGGGGAACACAGATACGCAGTATTTT. Translating it yields CASSPRAGGNTDTQYF.

This clonotype was observed a few times. V usage is TRBV7-2 and J usage is TRBJ2-1, with 10 positions matching TRBD1. V lost 5 bases to trimming and J lost 14 bases; unmatched junction nucleotides: 15. Germline values: CDR1 SGHTA, CDR2 FQGNSA. The CDR3 has 15 amino acids. Here the CDR3 reads CASSLTGTGVFVEFF. The CDR3 DNA reads as TGTGCCAGCAGCCTAACCGGGACAGGGGTGTTTGTGGAGTTCTTC.

The chain joins TRBV27 to TRBJ2-7; 8 bases line up with TRBD1. The CDR3 totals 16 residues. After removal of 7 bases from V and 2 bases from J, the junction contained 13 bases not matched to a gene. Germline values: CDR1 MNHEY, CDR2 SMNVEV (reference sequence). The CDR3 reads CASTPNAGQVTYEQYF. The DNA of the CDR3 is TGTGCCAGCACCCCCAACGCGGGACAGGTAACCTACGAGCAGTACTTC.

V gene TRBV30 combines with J gene TRBJ2-1, with 9 bases that match TRBD2. The CDR3 is 12 residues long. With V trimmed by 4 bases and J by 7 bases, 2 bases remained unmatched. Germline V CDR1 and CDR2: GTSNPN, SVGIG (reference sequence). CDR3 amino acids: CAWTGLANEQFF. The CDR3 DNA is TGTGCCTGGACTGGACTAGCGAATGAGCAGTTCTTC. Full variable domain (missing parts from reference TRBV30 and TRBJ2-1): SQTIHQWPATLVQPVGSPLSLECTVEGTSNPNLYWYRQAAGRGLQLLFYSVGIGQISSEVPQNLSASRPQDRQFILSSKKLLLSDSGFYLCAWTGLANEQFFGPGTRLTVL.

This clonotype was counted at least ten times. This chain uses TRBV12-3 or TRBV12-4 with TRBJ1-2; TRBD1 might be the D (5 bases). Trimming left V 5 bases short and J 11 bases short, with 18 bases between. The CDR3 runs 13 residues. CDR3 amino acids: CASSPWGGGSYTF. The CDR3 DNA reads TGTGCCAGCAGTCCGTGGGGGGGAGGATCATACACCTTC.

The chain links TRBV27 to TRBJ1-1; possibly TRBD1 for D (5 bases). Trimming removed 1 base at V and 3 bases at J, with 9 bases between. The CDR3 is made up of 14 amino acids. Germline loops: CDR1 MNHEY, CDR2 SMNVEV (reference sequence). The chain's CDR3 is CASSLFVGHTEAFF. As DNA, the CDR3 is TGTGCCAGCAGTTTATTCGTGGGGCACACTGAAGCTTTCTTT.